Described below is a single TCR beta chain sequence and its context. These data originate in a study of PD-L1 blockade in urothelial cancer. Trimming took 5 bases from V and 0 from J, leaving 10 bases between them. This CDR3 region has 15 residues. CDR1 is MDHEN, CDR2 SYDVKM, per germline. Assay used: immunoSEQ multiplex PCR; TCRdb lists only in-frame clones, some missing. The data hold over 45,000 clones, with about 86% observed a single time. The sequences come from PBMCs, collected around atezolizumab (anti-PD-L1) treatment. This rearrangement joins TRBV28 to TRBJ2-2; perhaps TRBD1 as D (6 bases). This TCR was recovered from a man aged 50-59 years with urothelial cancer. The CDR3 region is CASSPQGPNTGELFF. The CDR3 DNA sequence: TGTGCCAGCAGTCCACAGGGACCGAACACCGGGGAGCTGTTTTTT. Looking up the rest from reference TRBV28 and TRBJ2-2 gives the full variable domain: DVKVTQSSRYLVKRTGEKVFLECVQDMDHENMFWYRQDPGLGLRLIYFSYDVKMKEKGDIPEGYSVSREKKERFSLILESASTNQTSMYLCASSPQGPNTGELFFGEGSRLTVL.